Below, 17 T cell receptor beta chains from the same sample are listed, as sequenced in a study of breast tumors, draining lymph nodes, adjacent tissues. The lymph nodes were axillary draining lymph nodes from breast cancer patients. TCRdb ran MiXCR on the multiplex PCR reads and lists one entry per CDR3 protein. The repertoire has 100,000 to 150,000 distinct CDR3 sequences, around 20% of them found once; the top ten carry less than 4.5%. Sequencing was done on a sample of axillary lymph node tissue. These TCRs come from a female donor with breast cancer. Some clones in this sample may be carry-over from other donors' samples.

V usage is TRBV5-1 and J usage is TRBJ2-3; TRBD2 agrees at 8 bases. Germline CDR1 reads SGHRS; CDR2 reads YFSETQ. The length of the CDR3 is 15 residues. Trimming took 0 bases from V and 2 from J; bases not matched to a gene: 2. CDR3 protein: CASSLAGGATDTQYF. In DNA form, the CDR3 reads TGCGCCAGCAGCTTGGCCGGGGGGGCCACAGATACGCAGTATTTT. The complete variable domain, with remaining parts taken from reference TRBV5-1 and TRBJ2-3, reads KAGVTQTPRYLIKTRGQQVTLSCSPISGHRSVSWYQQTPGQGLQFLFEYFSETQRNKGNFPGRFSGRQFSNSRSEMNVSTLELGDSALYLCASSLAGGATDTQYFGPGTRLTVL.

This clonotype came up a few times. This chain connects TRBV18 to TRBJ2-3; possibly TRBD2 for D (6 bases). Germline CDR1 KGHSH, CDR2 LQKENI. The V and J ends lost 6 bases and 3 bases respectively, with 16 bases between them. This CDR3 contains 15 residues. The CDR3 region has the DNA TGTGCCAGCTCTCAAGGAGGGGCTGGGACAGATACGCAGTATTTT. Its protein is CASSQGGAGTDTQYF.

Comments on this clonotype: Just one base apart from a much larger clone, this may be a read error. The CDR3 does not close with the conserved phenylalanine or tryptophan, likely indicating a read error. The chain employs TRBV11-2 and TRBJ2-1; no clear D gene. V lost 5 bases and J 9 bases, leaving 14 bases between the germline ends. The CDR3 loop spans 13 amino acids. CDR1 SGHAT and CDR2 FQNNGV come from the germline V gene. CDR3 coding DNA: TGTGCCAGCAGCCCGCTAGGATATGGTGAGCAGTTCCTC. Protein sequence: CASSPLGYGEQFL.

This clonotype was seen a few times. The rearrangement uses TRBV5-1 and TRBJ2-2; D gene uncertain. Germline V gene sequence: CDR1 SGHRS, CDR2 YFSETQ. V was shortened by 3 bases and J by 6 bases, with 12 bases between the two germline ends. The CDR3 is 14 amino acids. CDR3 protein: CASSYRVLSGELFF. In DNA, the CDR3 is TGCGCCAGCAGCTACCGGGTCCTTTCCGGGGAGCTGTTTTTT.

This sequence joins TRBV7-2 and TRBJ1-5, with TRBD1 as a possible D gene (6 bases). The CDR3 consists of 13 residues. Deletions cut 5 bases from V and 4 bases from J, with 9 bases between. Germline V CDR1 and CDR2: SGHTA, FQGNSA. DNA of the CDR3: TGTGCCAGCAGCAAGGACAGAAATCAGCCCCAGCATTTT. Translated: CASSKDRNQPQHF. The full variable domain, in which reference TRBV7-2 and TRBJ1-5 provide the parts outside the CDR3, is GAGVSQSPSNKVTEKGKDVELRCDPISGHTALYWYRQSLGQGLEFLIYFQGNSAPDKSGLPSDRFSAERTGGSVSTLTIQRTQQEDSAVYLCASSKDRNQPQHFGDGTRLSIL.

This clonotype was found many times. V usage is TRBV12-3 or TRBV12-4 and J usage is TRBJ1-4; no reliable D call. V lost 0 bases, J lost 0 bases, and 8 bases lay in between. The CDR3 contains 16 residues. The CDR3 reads CASSLAAASTNEKLFF. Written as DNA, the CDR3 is TGTGCCAGCAGTTTAGCGGCGGCCTCAACTAATGAAAAACTGTTTTTT.

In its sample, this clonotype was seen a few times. The CDR3: CASSQPGLAGGDTQYF. In nucleotides, the CDR3 is TGTGCCAGCAGCCAACCGGGACTAGCGGGAGGGGATACGCAGTATTTT. The chain employs TRBV3-1 and TRBJ2-3, with TRBD2 matching over 16 bases. The CDR3 contains 16 residues. Per germline, CDR1 LGHDT and CDR2 YNNKEL (reference sequence). The V gene end was trimmed by 2 bases and the J gene end by 6 bases; junction bases not matched to a gene: 2.

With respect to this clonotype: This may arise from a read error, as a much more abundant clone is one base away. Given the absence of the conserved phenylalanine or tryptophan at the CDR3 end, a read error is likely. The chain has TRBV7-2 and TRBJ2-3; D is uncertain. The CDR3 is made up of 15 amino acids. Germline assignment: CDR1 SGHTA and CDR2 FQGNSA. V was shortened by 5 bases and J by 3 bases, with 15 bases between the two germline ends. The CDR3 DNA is TGTGCCAGCAGCCTAATCGTTCACGGGACAGATACGCAGTATCTT. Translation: CASSLIVHGTDTQYL.

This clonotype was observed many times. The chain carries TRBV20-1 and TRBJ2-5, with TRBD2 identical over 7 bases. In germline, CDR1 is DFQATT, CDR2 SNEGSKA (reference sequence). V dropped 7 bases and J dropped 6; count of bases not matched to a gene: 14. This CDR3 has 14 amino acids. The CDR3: CSGRTSETAKTQYF. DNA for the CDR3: TGCAGTGGACGAACTAGCGAGACGGCGAAGACCCAGTACTTC.

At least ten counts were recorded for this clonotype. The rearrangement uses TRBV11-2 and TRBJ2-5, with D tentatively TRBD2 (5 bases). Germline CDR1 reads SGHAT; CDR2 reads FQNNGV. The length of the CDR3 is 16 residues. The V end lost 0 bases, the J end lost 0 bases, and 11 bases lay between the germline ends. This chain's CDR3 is CASSLESGRYQETQYF. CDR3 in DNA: TGTGCCAGCAGCTTAGAAAGCGGAAGGTACCAAGAGACCCAGTACTTC.

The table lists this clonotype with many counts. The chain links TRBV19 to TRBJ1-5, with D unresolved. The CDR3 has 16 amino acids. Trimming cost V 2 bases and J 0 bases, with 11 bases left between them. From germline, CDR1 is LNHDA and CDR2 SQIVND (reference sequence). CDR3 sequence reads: CASSIWRGYSNQPQHF. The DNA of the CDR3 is TGTGCCAGTAGTATATGGCGGGGATATAGCAATCAGCCCCAGCATTTT.

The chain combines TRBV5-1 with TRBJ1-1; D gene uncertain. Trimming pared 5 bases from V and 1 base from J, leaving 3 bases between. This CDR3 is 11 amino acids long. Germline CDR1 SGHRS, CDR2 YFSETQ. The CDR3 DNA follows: TGCGCCAGCAGACAGAACACTGAAGCTTTCTTT. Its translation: CASRQNTEAFF. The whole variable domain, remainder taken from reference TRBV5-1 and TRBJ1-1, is KAGVTQTPRYLIKTRGQQVTLSCSPISGHRSVSWYQQTPGQGLQFLFEYFSETQRNKGNFPGRFSGRQFSNSRSEMNVSTLELGDSALYLCASRQNTEAFFGQGTRLTVV.

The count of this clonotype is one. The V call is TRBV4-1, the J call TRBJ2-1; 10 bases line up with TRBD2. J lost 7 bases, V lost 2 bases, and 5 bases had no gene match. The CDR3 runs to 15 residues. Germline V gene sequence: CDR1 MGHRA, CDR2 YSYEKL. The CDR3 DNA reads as TGCGCCAGCAGCCAACCTCTAGCGGGAGAGAATGAGCAGTTCTTC. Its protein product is CASSQPLAGENEQFF.

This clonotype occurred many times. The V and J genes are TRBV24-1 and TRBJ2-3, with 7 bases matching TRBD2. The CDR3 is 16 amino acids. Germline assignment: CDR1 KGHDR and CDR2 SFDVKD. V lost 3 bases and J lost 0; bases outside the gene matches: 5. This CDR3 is CATSDRRGDSTDTQYF. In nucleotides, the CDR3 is TGTGCCACCAGTGATCGCCGGGGGGATAGCACAGATACGCAGTATTTT.

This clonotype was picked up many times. The CDR3 sequence is CASSHMTGGRVGQPQHF. In nucleotides, the CDR3 is TGCGCCAGCAGCCACATGACAGGGGGGAGAGTAGGCCAGCCCCAGCATTTT. The gene calls are TRBV4-1 and TRBJ1-5, with 9 bases matching TRBD1. This CDR3 spans 17 amino acids. The germline CDR1 and CDR2 sequences are MGHRA and YSYEKL. J lost 7 bases, V lost 3 bases, and 13 bases had no gene match.

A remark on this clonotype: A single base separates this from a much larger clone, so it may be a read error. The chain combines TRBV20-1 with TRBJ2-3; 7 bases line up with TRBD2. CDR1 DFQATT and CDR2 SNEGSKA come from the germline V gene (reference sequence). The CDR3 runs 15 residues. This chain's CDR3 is CSAELAHLVPDTQCF. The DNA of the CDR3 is TGCAGTGCCGAACTAGCGCACTTAGTCCCAGATACGCAGTGTTTT.

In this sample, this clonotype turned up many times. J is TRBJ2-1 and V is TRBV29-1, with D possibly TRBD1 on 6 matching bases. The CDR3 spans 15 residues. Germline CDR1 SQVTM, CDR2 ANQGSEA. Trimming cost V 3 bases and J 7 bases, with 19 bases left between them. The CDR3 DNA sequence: TGCAGCGTTGATGGGACACTGGTAGGTGGGAATGAGCAGTTCTTC. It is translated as CSVDGTLVGGNEQFF.